A selection of T cell receptor beta chains follows, all from one sample in a study of blood T cell repertoires in COVID-19. Repertoires were generated with immunoSEQ multiplex PCR, while TCRdb's copy carries only in-frame clones and drops some. The table has over 200,000 clones, approximately 91% seen once. What was sequenced was peripheral blood. These receptors were collected from a human donor in a cohort sampled during active COVID-19. Each CDR3 is given with its conserved first and last residue. The D gene is left open where the match is weak. Part of the rows lack a size; the others show once, few, many or a class for expanded clones.

size	V	J	D	DNA	CDR3
-	TRBV7-2	TRBJ2-6	TRBD1	TGTGCCAGCAGCTTACTCCCGACAGGGGGTGGGGCCAACGTCCTGACTTTC	CASSLLPTGGGANVLTF
-	TRBV28	TRBJ2-5	-	TGTGCCAGCAGTTTAATTCGCGGGTCGGAGACCCAGTACTTC	CASSLIRGSETQYF
few	TRBV5-1	TRBJ1-5	TRBD1	TGCGCCAGCAGCCCCGGGACAGGGAATCAGCCCCAGCATTTT	CASSPGTGNQPQHF
-	TRBV9	TRBJ1-4	-	TGTGCCAGCAGCACCCAGGGGACGGCTAATGAAAAACTGTTTTTT	CASSTQGTANEKLFF
-	TRBV9	TRBJ1-2	-	TGTGCCAGCAGCGTAGTCGTCCTTCCAAGGGGCAAACATGGTGGCTACACCTTC	CASSVVVLPRGKHGGYTF
-	TRBV6-5	TRBJ1-1	-	TGTGCCAGCAGCCCGATATACAGGGAAGCTGAAGCTTTCTTT	CASSPIYREAEAFF
-	TRBV15	TRBJ2-7	-	TGTGCCACCAGCAGAGATAGGCGGGGGCCCTCCTACGAGCAGTACTTC	CATSRDRRGPSYEQYF
once	TRBV4-2	TRBJ1-5	-	TGTGCCAGCAGCCAAGTTCTTAGCGGCGATGGGATGTCCCAGCATTTT	CASSQVLSGDGMSQHF
-	TRBV6-2/TRBV6-3	TRBJ2-3	-	TGTGCCAGCAGTTCCGGGTTTGGGACAGATACGCAGTATTTT	CASSSGFGTDTQYF
-	TRBV18	TRBJ1-2	TRBD1	TGTGCCAGCTCACCACCGACAGGGGCGCAGAGCTACACCTTC	CASSPPTGAQSYTF
-	TRBV6-5	TRBJ2-7	-	TGTGCCAGCAATCGAGCAGCGACCCGACCCTACGAGCAGTACTTC	CASNRAATRPYEQYF
once	TRBV11-2	TRBJ1-4	-	TGTGCCAGCAGCTTAGGGTCGAGGGAAAAACTGTTTTTT	CASSLGSREKLFF
-	TRBV24-1	TRBJ1-2	-	TGTGCCACCAGTGGTGACAGGAACTATGGCTACACCTTC	CATSGDRNYGYTF
-	TRBV19	TRBJ2-1	-	TGTGCCAGCTTGAATGCGGGTTGGGGAGACAATGAGCAGTTCTTC	CASLNAGWGDNEQFF
once	TRBV30	TRBJ1-4	-	TGTGCCTCCCGACATGCTGGTGAAAAACTGTTTTTT	CASRHAGEKLFF
-	TRBV9	TRBJ2-7	-	TGTGCCAGCAGCGCGGGTGGATCCCTCTCCGAGCAGTACTTC	CASSAGGSLSEQYF
few	TRBV9	TRBJ2-3	TRBD2	TGTGCCAGCAGCGAGGTCCCATCGGGCGGGGGGCGCACAGATACGCAGTATTTT	CASSEVPSGGGRTDTQYF
-	TRBV13	TRBJ1-2	TRBD1	TGTGCCAGCAGCTTCCTGACCGGGACAGGGGGAGATGGCTACACCTTC	CASSFLTGTGGDGYTF
-	TRBV11-2	TRBJ1-5	TRBD1	TGTGCCAGCAGCTTAGGGACAGGGCTCAATCAGCCCCAGCATTTT	CASSLGTGLNQPQHF
-	TRBV6-2/TRBV6-3	TRBJ2-7	TRBD2	TGTGCCAGCAGTTACTCGATTGTAGCGGGAGCCTACGAGCAGTACTTC	CASSYSIVAGAYEQYF
-	TRBV28	TRBJ1-1	TRBD1	TGTGCCAGCAGTTGGGCCCCCAGGGGGCACACTGAAGCTTTCTTT	CASSWAPRGHTEAFF
-	TRBV5-6	TRBJ1-2	-	TGTGCCAGCAGCTGGGACTCCGGCAGACCTAACTATGGCTACACCTTC	CASSWDSGRPNYGYTF
-	TRBV15	TRBJ2-7	-	TGTGCCACCAGCAGAGGCGCGCAACAGGACTACGAGCAGTACTTC	CATSRGAQQDYEQYF